This record looks at one TCR beta chain sequence and its context. Its cognate antigen has yet to be identified. No per-base quality is available; no much larger clone lies one base away. This specimen comes from a study of blood T cell repertoires in COVID-19 (dated by TCRdb to between 2020 and 2021). Some background on the complete study: Samples covering the acute and convalescent phases of COVID-19 were provided by collaborators in the United States, Italy and Spain. The material from the prospective study consisted of cDNA or gDNA derived from T cells, B-cell-depleted T cells, or PBMCs. The dataset comprised deeply sampled blood TCRbeta repertoires from subjects exposed to, actively infected with, or recovered from COVID-19. The repertoires were made available in a free public database intended to serve as a resource for research on the immune response to SARS-CoV-2. The samples were drawn from the first 160 participants of the ongoing ImmuneRACE study and from 1,254 subjects provided by 6 global collaborators. A de-identified subject ID, COVID-19 status, age in years and sex were almost always included in the sample metadata. Where HLA class I and class II types were available, the types were taken from metadata supplied by the sample provider, not from assay-based typing. What the research found in general, with its limitations: Clinical and demographic metadata were provided uncurated, with the amount varying by source and participant.

TCRbeta CDR3 regions were amplified from genomic DNA using the immunoSEQ Assay, a bias-controlled multiplex PCR. The paper's processing steps were these. The number of nucleated cells in each sample was estimated from the amplification of reference gene primers within the assay. To quantify the absolute abundance of each unique TCRbeta CDR3 rearrangement, sequence reads were collapsed and filtered. For each sample, productive Simpson clonality was calculated as the square root of Simpson's diversity index across productive rearrangements. TCRdb took over this immuneACCESS table, retaining in-frame rearrangements with V and J assigned. Such tables are incomplete; in checked studies, under half of the missing clones stem from an unresolved V gene, and the remainder is unexplained. That table furnishes V, J and clone size, whereas the DNA furnished D and trimming. Within this sample are some 33,000 clones, with over 75% of them counted one time only. The ten largest make up approximately 2% of the sample.

CDR1 is given as MGHRA and CDR2 as YSYEKL, both from the germline V gene. Germline trimming: 3 bases from V, 6 bases from J; junction bases outside gene matches: 6. Inclusive of the bounding cysteine and phenylalanine, the CDR3 is 14 residues long. This entry keeps only the CDR3 DNA: 42 bases, framed from base 1. Collaborating institutions collected whole blood in K2EDTA tubes following their own protocols. For TCRbeta analysis, collaborator samples were shipped as frozen whole blood, as isolated PBMCs, or as DNA extracted from either sample type. The sequence was collected from a human donor in a cohort sampled during active COVID-19. The rearrangement joined TRBV4-1 to TRBJ2-7; 9 of the junction bases match TRBD2. The material sequenced was peripheral blood. The CDR3 has the sequence CASSQKRGVLEQYF. The DNA sequence is given as TGCGCCAGCAGCCAGAAGCGGGGGGTTCTCGAGCAGTACTTC.